One T cell receptor beta chain is described in this entry. Its antigen is currently unknown. The sample originates from a study of cytomegalovirus exposure and HLA in healthy donors. Study-level results: Listed as cytomegalovirus-associated were over 150 TCR beta chains. According to a subsequent analysis, TCR clusters identified in the first cohort showed a tendency to co-occur across the roughly 120 validation repertoires. Most TCR sequences were rare, but some public TCRs occurred in many donors.

While the first cohort had around 700 subjects, the donors belonged to the separate validation cohort of roughly 130 subjects. CDR1 SEHNR and CDR2 FQNEAQ come from the germline V gene (reference sequence). This CDR3 contains 16 residues. Trimming removed 2 bases at V and 0 bases at J, with 11 bases between. The table came from immunoSEQ multiplex PCR; TCRdb's copy has only in-frame clones and leaves some out. The repertoire holds about 74,000 clones, with 94% as singletons. Sequencing was done on a sample of PBMCs. The receptor was isolated from a young man in good health and CMV-seropositive. This rearrangement joins TRBV7-9 to TRBJ2-1; possibly TRBD2 for D (6 bases). The CDR3 reads CASSLSGGNSYNEQFF. CDR3 DNA sequence: TGTGCCAGCAGCTTATCAGGCGGGAACTCCTACAATGAGCAGTTCTTC.